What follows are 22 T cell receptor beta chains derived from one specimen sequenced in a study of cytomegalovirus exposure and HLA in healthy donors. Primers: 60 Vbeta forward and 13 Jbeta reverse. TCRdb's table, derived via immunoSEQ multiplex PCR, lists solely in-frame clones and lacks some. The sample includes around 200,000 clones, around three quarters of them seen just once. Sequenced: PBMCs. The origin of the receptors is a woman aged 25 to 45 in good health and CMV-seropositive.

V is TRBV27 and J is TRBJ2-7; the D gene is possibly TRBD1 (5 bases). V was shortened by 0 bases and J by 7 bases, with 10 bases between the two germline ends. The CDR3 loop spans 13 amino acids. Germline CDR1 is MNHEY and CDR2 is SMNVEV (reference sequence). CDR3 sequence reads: CASSLSWTKEQYF. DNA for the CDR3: TGTGCCAGCAGTTTATCGTGGACAAAGGAGCAGTACTTC.

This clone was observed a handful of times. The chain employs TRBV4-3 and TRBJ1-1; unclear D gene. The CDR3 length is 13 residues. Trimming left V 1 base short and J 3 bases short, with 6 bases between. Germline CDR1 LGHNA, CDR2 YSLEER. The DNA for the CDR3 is TGCGCCAGCAGCCAAGGGCGGGACACTGAAGCTTTCTTT. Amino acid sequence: CASSQGRDTEAFF.

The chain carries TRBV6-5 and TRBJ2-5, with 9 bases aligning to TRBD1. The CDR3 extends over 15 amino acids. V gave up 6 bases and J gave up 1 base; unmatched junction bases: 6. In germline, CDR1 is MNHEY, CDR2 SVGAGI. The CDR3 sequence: CASSYRTGAQETQYF. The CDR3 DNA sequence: TGTGCCAGCAGCTATAGGACAGGGGCCCAAGAGACCCAGTACTTC.

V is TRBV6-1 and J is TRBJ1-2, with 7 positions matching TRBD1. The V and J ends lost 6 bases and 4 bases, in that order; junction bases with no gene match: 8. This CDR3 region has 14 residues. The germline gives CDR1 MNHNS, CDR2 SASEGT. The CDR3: CASRTTGTAYGYTF. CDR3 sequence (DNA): TGTGCCAGCAGAACAACCGGGACAGCCTATGGCTACACCTTC.

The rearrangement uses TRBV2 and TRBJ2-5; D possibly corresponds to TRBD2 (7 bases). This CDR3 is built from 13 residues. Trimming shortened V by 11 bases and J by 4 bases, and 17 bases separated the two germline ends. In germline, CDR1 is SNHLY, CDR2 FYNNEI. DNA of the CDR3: TGTGCCGGACATAGGGGGGGCGGAGAGACCCAGTACTTC. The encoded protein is CAGHRGGGETQYF.

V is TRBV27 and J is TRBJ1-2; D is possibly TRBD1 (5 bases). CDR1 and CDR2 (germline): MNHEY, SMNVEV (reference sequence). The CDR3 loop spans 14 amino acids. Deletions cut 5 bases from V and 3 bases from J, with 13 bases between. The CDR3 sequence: CASSRKHRYYGYTF. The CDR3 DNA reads TGTGCCAGCAGTAGGAAGCACAGGTACTATGGCTACACCTTC.

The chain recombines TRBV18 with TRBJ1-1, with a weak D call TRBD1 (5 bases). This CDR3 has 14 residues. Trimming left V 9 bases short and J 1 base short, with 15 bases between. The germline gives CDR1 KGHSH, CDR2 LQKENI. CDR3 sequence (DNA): TGTGCCAGTCTGGAGGGGCGAGGGAACACTGAAGCTTTCTTT. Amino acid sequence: CASLEGRGNTEAFF.

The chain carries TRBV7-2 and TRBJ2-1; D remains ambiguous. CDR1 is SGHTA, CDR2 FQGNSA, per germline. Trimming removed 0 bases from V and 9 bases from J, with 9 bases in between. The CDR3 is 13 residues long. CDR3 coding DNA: TGTGCCAGCAGCTTAGCTATTGCCAGTGAGCAGTTCTTC. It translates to CASSLAIASEQFF.

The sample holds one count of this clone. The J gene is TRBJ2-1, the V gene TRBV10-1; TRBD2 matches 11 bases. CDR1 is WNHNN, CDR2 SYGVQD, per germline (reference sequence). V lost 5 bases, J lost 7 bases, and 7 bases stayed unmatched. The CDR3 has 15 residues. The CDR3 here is CASSKIAGGPNEQFF. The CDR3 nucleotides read TGCGCCAGCAGTAAGATAGCGGGGGGGCCGAATGAGCAGTTCTTC.

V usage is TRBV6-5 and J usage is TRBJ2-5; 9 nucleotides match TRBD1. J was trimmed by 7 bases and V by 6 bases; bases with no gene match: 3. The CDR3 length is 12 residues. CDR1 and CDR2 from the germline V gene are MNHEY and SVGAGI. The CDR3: CASSQQGATQYF. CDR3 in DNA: TGTGCCAGCAGCCAACAGGGGGCGACCCAGTACTTC.

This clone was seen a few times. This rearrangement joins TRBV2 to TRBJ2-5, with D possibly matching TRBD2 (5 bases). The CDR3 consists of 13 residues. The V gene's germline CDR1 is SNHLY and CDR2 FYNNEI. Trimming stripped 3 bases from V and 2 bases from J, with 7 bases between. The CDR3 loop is CASSDLAQETQYF. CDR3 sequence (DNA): TGTGCCAGCAGTGATTTAGCGCAAGAGACCCAGTACTTC.

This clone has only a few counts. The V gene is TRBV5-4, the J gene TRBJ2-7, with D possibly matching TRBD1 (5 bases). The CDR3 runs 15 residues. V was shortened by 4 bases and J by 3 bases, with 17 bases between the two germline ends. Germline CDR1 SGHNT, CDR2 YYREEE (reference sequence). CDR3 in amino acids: CASSASAGFSYEQYF. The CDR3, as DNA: TGTGCCAGCAGCGCTTCGGCAGGGTTTAGCTACGAGCAGTACTTC.

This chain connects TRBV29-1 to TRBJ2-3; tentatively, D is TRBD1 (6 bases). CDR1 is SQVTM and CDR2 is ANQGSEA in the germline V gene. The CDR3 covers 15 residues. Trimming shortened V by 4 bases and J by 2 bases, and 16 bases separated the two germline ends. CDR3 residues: CSVGIPTGFTDTQYF. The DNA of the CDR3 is TGCAGCGTTGGAATACCGACAGGCTTCACAGATACGCAGTATTTT.

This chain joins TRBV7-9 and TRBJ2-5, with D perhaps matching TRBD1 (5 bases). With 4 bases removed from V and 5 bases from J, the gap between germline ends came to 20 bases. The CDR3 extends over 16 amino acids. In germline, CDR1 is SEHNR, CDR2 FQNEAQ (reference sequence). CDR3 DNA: TGTGCCAGCAGCTCTTTCGTGACAGATGTAAGCGAGACCCAGTACTTC. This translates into CASSSFVTDVSETQYF.

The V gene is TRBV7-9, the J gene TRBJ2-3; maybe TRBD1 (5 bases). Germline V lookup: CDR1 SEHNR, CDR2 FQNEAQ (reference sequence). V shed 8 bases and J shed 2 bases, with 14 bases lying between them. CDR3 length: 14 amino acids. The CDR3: CASARVSATDTQYF. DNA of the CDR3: TGTGCCAGCGCCAGGGTTTCCGCCACAGATACGCAGTATTTT.

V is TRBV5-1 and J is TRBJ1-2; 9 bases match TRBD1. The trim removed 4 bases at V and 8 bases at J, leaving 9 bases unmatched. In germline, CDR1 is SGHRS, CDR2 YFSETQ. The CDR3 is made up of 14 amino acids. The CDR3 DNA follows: TGCGCCAGCAGCACCGGGACAGGGACCTGGGGCTACACCTTC. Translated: CASSTGTGTWGYTF. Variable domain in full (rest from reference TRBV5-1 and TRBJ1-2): KAGVTQTPRYLIKTRGQQVTLSCSPISGHRSVSWYQQTPGQGLQFLFEYFSETQRNKGNFPGRFSGRQFSNSRSEMNVSTLELGDSALYLCASSTGTGTWGYTFGSGTRLTVV.

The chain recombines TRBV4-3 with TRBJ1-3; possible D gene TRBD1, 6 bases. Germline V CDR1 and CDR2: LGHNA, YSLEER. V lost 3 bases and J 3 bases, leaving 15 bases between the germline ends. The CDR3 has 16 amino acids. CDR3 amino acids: CASSQGTSKVGNTIYF. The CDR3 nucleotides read TGCGCCAGCAGCCAGGGGACATCGAAGGTTGGAAACACCATATATTTT.

The CDR3 DNA is TGCGCCAGCAGCCCGCAAGCAAGGGACAGGGAAGCTTTCTTT. Its translation: CASSPQARDREAFF. V is TRBV4-1 and J is TRBJ1-1; 8 nucleotides line up with TRBD1. With 4 bases clipped from V and 8 bases from J, the junction kept 9 bases outside the gene matches. This CDR3 has 14 amino acids. Germline loops: CDR1 MGHRA, CDR2 YSYEKL.

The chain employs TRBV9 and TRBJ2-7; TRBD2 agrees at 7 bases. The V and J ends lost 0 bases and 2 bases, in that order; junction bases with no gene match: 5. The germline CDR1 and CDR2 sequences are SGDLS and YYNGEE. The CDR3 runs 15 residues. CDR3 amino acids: CASSVAVGGTYEQYF. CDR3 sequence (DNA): TGTGCCAGCAGCGTAGCAGTGGGAGGGACCTACGAGCAGTACTTC.

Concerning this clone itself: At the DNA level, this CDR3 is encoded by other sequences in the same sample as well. CDR3 sequence: CASSRDRAMEQYF. CDR3 DNA sequence: TGTGCCAGCAGTAGGGACAGGGCAATGGAGCAGTACTTC. The V call is TRBV5-4, the J call TRBJ2-7; 9 bases map to TRBD1. V lost 5 bases and J lost 7; bases outside the gene matches: 7. Germline CDR1 is SGHNT and CDR2 is YYREEE (reference sequence). This CDR3 has 13 amino acids.

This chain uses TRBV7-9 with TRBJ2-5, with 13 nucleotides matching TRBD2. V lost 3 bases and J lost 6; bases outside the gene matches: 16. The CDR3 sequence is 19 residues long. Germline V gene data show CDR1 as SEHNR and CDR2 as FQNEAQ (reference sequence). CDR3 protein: CASSLGRTSGSPGLKTQYF. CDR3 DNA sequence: TGTGCCAGCAGCTTGGGAAGGACTAGCGGGAGCCCTGGGCTGAAGACCCAGTACTTC.

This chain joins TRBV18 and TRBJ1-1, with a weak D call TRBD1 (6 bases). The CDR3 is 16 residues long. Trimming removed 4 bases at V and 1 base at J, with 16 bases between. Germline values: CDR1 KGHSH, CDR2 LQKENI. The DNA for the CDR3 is TGTGCCAGCTCACGGCCGAGTGGGGGCTGGAACACTGAAGCTTTCTTT. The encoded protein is CASSRPSGGWNTEAFF.